This paragraph covers one T cell receptor beta chain sequence. This clone was observed at least ten times. Which antigen it targets is not known. Base-call qualities are not available, and no considerably larger clone is one nucleotide away. This sample was included in a study of T cell changes during pregnancy in multiple sclerosis (dated by TCRdb to the late 2010s). The study in broad terms: In women with multiple sclerosis, the researchers looked at how the T cell repertoire shifted as pregnancy progressed.

The CDR1 and CDR2 encoded by the germline V gene (reference sequence) are MNHEY and SMNVEV. Reading from cysteine to phenylalanine, the CDR3 counts 16 amino acids. Only the CDR3 region is kept as DNA, spanning 48 bases read in frame from base 1. V trim: 5 bases; J trim: 5 bases; unmatched bases: 7. The library was built by means of the immunoSEQ multiplex PCR assay. Here the immuneACCESS table is served through TCRdb, limited to in-frame sequences with V and J called. Missing clones are a known gap in these copies; in checked studies unresolved V genes cover under half, and the rest lacks a known reason. The sample table shows 29,000 or so clones, and around 91% are seen once. Roughly 6.8% of the sample belongs to the ten largest clones.

The material sequenced was CD8+ T cells from peripheral blood mononuclear cells, taken after pregnancy. The chain is encoded by TRBV27 joined to TRBJ2-5, with 14 bases matching TRBD2. This clonotype was obtained from a female donor with multiple sclerosis, enrolled in a pregnancy study. The CDR3 amino acid sequence is: CASSRLAGGLGETQYF. The sequence in DNA is TGTGCCAGCAGTAGACTAGCGGGAGGGCTAGGGGAGACCCAGTACTTC.